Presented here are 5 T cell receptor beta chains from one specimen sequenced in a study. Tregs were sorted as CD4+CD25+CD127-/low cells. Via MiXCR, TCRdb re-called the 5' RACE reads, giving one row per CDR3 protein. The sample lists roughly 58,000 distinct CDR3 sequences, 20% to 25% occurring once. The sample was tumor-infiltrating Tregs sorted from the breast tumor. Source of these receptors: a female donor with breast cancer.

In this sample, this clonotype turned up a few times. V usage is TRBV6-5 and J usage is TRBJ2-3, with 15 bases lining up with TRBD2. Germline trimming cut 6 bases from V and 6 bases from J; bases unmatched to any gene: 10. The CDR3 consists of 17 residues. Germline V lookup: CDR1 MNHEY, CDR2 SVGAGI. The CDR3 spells CASRPLGLAGGLDTQYF. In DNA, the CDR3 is TGTGCCAGCAGACCGCTCGGACTAGCGGGAGGGCTTGATACGCAGTATTTT.

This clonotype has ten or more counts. For the CDR3, the DNA is TGTGCCAGCAGCGCCGACAGGGTGAGGACAGATACGCAGTATTTT. Protein: CASSADRVRTDTQYF. The genes are TRBV25-1 and TRBJ2-3; 7 bases agree with TRBD1. CDR1 MGHDK and CDR2 SYGVNS come from the germline V gene. There are 15 residues in the CDR3. Losses at the gene ends were 6 bases for V and 3 bases for J; bases not matched to a gene: 9.

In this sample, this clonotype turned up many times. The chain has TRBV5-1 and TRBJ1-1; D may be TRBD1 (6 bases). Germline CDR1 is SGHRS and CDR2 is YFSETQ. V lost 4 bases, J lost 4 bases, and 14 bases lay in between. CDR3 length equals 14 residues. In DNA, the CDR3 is TGCGCCAGCAGCGCAGGGGCTCGGGGCACTGAAGCTTTCTTT. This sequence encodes CASSAGARGTEAFF.

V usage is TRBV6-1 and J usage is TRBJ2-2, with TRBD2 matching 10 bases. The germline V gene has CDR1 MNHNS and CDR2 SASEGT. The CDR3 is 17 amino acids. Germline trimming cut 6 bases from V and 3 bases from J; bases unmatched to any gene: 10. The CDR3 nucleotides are TGTGCCAGCAGGCCCAGCGGGAGGGCCAAAGACACCGGGGAGCTGTTTTTT. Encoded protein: CASRPSGRAKDTGELFF.

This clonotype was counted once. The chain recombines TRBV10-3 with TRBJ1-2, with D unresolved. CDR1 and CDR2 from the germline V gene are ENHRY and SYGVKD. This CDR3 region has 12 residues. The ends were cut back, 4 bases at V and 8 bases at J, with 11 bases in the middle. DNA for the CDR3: TGTGCCATCAGTGTCAGCGGGTCCGGCTACACCTTC. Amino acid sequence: CAISVSGSGYTF.